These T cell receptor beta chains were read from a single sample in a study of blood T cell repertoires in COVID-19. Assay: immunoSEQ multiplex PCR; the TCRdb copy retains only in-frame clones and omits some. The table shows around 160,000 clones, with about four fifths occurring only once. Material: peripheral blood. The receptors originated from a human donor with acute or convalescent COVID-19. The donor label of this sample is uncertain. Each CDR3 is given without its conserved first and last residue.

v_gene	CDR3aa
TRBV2	ASSGEGAYNSPLH
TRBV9	ASSVATPGLLSTDTQY
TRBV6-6	ASSYEAGGPNTQY
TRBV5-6	ASSLIGDNTQY
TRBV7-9	ASSPSSGVQPQH
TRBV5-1	ASSLGGGANEQF
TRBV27	ASSFARGNTYGYT
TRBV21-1	ASSRRQGSNSPLH
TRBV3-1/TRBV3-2	ASSQAQGTTIY
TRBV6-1	ASSESWTVKNIQY
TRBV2	ASSEGRGAGGYT
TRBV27	ASSPYLRGLRVNTEAF
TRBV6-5	ASSYSQGANTEAF
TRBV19	ASSPTGSLYQPQH
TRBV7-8	ASSLWGLAVPNEQF
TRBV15	ATSYPDRSQETQY
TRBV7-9	ASSLDTGETQY
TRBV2	ASSDPGTENTEAF
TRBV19	ATQTGTGGEKLF
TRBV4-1	ASSQEGASSYGYT
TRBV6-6	ASSYPTGLNQPQH
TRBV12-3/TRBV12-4	ASSLGQEGYT
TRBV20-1	SARRDEAF
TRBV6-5	ASSWDRSVGGYT
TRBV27	ASSLSLGSSIYT
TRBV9	ASSGGIHNEQF
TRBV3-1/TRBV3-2	ASSHGGGGAEAF
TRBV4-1	ASSPTRGYGYT
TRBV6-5	ASSRTGPNSPLH
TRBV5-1	ASRQGINTEAF
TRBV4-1	ASSQGRRDRDYGYT
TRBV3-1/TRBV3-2	ASSQTSGAKNIQY
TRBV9	ASSSRTGEIRGYT
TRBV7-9	ASSLGIQGKETQY
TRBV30	AWSSYGEAF
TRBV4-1	ASSRQGRATNEKLF
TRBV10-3	AISAGPNQPQH
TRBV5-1	ASSEGQLLNTGELF
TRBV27	ASSLAGGTEAF
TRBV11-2	ASSLSSWSTEAF
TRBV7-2	ASTLSERVNGYT
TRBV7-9	ASSLSIGQDYGYT
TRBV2	ASSLKDSRSGNTIY
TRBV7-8	ASSLAGGVSSYNEQF
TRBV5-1	ASSPRGGNEKLF
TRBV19	ASKGENRDEQY
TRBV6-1	ASSEGGQGNSPLH
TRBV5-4	ASSLGLAGAGEQF